The 5 T cell receptor beta chains below all came from one sample that was sequenced in a study of spatial heterogeneity in lung cancer (dated by TCRdb to about 2019). What the work shows at the level of the full study, not this receptor alone: A correlation was observed between the number of expanded intratumoral alpha and beta TCRs and the tumor nonsynonymous mutation count.

According to the study, the label for this sample's time point signals: sample taken at primary tumor resection. Receptor libraries were prepared by 5' RACE. Sequencer: NextSeq 500. TCRdb trimmed the raw reads at Q25, called clones with MiXCR and kept productive beta chains. CDR3 protein sequences are deduplicated, and each keeps its most common genes and DNA. The sample contains 4,500 to 6,500 distinct CDR3 sequences, under 30% of them found a single time. Around 25% of the sample comes from the top ten. Their specific antigens are unknown. The sequenced sample was lung tumor tissue, obtained at surgery. These receptors were taken from a male donor with early-stage non-small cell lung cancer.

V usage is TRBV24-1 and J usage is TRBJ2-2, with D unresolved. V was clipped by 1 base and J by 0 bases, with 5 bases between them. Germline V gene data show CDR1 as KGHDR and CDR2 as SFDVKD. This CDR3 contains 15 residues. The CDR3 sequence is CATSDFPPNTGELFF. The CDR3 region has the DNA TGTGCCACCAGTGATTTCCCTCCGAACACCGGGGAGCTGTTTTTT.

In regard to this clonotype: The junction and the germline gene differ at one end; a read error may be behind it. The genes are TRBV12-5 and TRBJ2-7; D may correspond to TRBD1 or TRBD2 (5 bases each). Looked up from germline, CDR1 is LGHNT and CDR2 is FRNRAP. The CDR3 runs 12 residues. CDR3 loop: CASGTRDLLEHF. Written as DNA, the CDR3 is TGTGCTAGTGGTACCCGGGACCTTTTGGAACACTTC.

This clonotype has more than one count but fewer than ten. The rearrangement links TRBV2 to TRBJ2-4; no reliable D call. Germline V lookup: CDR1 SNHLY, CDR2 FYNNEI. The CDR3 covers 14 residues. Between the trimmed V and J ends, which lost 6 bases and 0 bases, there was a span of 9 bases. CDR3 in amino acids: CASRPTVAKNIQYF. The CDR3 nucleotides read TGTGCCAGCAGACCTACGGTAGCCAAAAACATTCAGTACTTC.

This chain joins TRBV5-1 and TRBJ2-7, with D unclear. Trimming took off 0 bases at V and 4 bases at J, with 8 bases between the two ends. The V gene's germline CDR1 is SGHRS and CDR2 YFSETQ. This CDR3 comprises 13 residues. CDR3 nucleotides: TGCGCCAGCAGCTTGGAACGTCGATACGAGCAGTACTTC. This encodes CASSLERRYEQYF.

This clonotype was found many times. The chain recombines TRBV20-1 with TRBJ2-7, with 7 bases fitting TRBD1. V was clipped by 6 bases and J by 6 bases; unmatched bases: 14. The CDR3 is 14 amino acids. CDR1 is DFQATT, CDR2 SNEGSKA, per germline (reference sequence). In DNA form, the CDR3 reads TGCAGTGCCCCCCACCGGGGACAGTTCCCCGAGCAGTACTTC. Its protein product is CSAPHRGQFPEQYF.